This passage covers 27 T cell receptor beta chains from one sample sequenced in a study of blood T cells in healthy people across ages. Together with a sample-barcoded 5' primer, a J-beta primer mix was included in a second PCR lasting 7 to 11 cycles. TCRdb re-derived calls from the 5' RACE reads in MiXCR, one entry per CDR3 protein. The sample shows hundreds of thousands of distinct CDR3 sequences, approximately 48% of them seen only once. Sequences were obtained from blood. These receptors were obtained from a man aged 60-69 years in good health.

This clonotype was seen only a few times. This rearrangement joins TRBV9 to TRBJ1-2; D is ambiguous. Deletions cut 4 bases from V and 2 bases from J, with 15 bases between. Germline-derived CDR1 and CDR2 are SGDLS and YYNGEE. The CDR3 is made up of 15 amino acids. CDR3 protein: CASSLGDNLNYGYTF. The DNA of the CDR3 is TGTGCCAGCAGCCTGGGTGACAACCTGAACTATGGCTACACCTTC.

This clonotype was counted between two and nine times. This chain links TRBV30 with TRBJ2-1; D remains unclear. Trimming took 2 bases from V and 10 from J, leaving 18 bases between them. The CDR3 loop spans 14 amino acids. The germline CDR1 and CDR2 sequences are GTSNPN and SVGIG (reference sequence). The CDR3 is CAWSNPPLVAEQFF. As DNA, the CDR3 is TGTGCCTGGAGTAATCCGCCCCTAGTCGCGGAGCAGTTCTTC.

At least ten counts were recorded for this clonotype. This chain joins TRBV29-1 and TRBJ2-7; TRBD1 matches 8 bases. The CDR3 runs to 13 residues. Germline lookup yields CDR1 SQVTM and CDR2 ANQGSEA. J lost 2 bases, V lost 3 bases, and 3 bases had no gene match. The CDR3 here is CSVETGDPYEQYF. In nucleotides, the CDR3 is TGCAGCGTTGAGACAGGGGACCCCTACGAGCAGTACTTC.

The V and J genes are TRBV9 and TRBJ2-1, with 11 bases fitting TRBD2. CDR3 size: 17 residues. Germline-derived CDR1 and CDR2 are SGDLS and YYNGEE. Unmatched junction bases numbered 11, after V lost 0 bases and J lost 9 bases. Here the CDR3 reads CASSVEPSGGYVGEQFF. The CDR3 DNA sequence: TGTGCCAGCAGCGTAGAACCTAGCGGGGGGTATGTAGGTGAGCAGTTCTTC. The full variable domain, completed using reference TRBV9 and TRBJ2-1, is DSGVTQTPKHLITATGQRVTLRCSPRSGDLSVYWYQQSLDQGLQFLIQYYNGEERAKGNILERFSAQQFPDLHSELNLSSLELGDSALYFCASSVEPSGGYVGEQFFGPGTRLTVL.

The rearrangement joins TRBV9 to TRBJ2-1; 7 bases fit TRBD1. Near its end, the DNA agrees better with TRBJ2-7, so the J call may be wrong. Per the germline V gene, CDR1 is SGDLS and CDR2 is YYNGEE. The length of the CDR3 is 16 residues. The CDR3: CASSLQLGGAYNEQYF. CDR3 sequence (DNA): TGTGCCAGCAGCCTACAATTAGGGGGCGCCTACAATGAGCAGTACTTC.

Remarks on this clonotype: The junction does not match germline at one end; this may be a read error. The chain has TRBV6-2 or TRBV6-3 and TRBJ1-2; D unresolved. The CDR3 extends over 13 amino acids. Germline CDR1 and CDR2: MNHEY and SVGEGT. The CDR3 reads CASSENGFYGCTF. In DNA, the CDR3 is TGTGCCAGCAGTGAGAATGGATTCTATGGCTGCACCTTC.

CDR3 loop: CASSRQGTFF. Written as DNA, the CDR3 is TGTGCCAGCAGCAGACAGGGAACTTTCTTT. The V gene is TRBV7-9, the J gene TRBJ1-1; 7 bases agree with TRBD1. The V gene end was trimmed by 5 bases and the J gene end by 12 bases; junction bases not matched to a gene: 3. Germline CDR1 reads SEHNR; CDR2 reads FQNEAQ (reference sequence). This CDR3 has 10 amino acids.

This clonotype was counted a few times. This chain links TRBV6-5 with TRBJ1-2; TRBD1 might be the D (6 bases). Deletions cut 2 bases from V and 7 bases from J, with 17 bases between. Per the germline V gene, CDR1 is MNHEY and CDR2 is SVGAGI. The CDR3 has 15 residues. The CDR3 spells CASSYRGQGLVGYTF. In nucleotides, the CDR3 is TGTGCCAGCAGTTACAGGGGCCAGGGGTTGGTTGGCTACACCTTC.

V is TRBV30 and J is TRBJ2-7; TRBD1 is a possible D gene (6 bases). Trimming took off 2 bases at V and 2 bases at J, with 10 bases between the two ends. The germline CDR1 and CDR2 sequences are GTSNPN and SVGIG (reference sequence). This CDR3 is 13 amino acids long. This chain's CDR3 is CAWSWDITYEQYF. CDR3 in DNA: TGTGCCTGGAGTTGGGACATAACCTACGAGCAGTACTTC.

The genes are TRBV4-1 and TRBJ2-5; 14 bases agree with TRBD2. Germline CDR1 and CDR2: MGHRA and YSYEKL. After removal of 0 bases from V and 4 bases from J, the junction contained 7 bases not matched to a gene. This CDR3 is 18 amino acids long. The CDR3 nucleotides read TGCGCCAGCAGCCAAGATAGGACTAGCGGGGGGCGGCCAGAGACCCAGTACTTC. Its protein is CASSQDRTSGGRPETQYF.

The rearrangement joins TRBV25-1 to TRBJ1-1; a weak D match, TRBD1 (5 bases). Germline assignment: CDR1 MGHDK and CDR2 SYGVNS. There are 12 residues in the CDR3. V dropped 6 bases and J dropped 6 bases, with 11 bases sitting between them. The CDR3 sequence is CASSLGAAEAFF. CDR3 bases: TGTGCCAGCAGCCTCGGGGCAGCTGAAGCTTTCTTT.

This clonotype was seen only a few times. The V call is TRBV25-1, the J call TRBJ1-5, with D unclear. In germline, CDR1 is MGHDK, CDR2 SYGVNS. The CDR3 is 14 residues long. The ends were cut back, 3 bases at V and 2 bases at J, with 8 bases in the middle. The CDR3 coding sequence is TGTGCCAGCAGTGAGGCCGGGGGCAATCAGCCCCAGCATTTT. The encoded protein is CASSEAGGNQPQHF.

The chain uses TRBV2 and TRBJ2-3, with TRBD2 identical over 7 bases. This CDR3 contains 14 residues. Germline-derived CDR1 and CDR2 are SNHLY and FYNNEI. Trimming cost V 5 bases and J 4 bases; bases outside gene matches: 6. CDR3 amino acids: CASSYSGWADTQYF. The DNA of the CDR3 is TGTGCCAGCAGTTATAGCGGGTGGGCAGATACGCAGTATTTT.

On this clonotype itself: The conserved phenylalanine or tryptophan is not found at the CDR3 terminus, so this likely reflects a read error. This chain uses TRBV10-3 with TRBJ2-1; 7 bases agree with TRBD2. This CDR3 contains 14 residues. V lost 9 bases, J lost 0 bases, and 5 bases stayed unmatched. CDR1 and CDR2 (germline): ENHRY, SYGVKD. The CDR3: CAITAGSSYNEQFY. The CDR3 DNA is TGTGCCATAACAGCGGGGAGCTCCTACAATGAGCAGTTCTAC.

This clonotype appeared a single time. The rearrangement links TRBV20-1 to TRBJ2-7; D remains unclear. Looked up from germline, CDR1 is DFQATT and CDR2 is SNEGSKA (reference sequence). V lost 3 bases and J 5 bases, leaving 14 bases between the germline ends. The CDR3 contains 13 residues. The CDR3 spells CSASGWGSHEQYF. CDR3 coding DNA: TGCAGTGCTAGTGGGTGGGGTTCCCACGAGCAGTACTTC.

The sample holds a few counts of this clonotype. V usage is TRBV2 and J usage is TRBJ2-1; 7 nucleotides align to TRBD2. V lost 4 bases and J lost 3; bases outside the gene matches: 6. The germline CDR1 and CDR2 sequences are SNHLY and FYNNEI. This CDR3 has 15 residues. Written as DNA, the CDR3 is TGTGCCAGCAGTGTCTCTAGCGGAAGCTACAATGAGCAGTTCTTC. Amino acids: CASSVSSGSYNEQFF.

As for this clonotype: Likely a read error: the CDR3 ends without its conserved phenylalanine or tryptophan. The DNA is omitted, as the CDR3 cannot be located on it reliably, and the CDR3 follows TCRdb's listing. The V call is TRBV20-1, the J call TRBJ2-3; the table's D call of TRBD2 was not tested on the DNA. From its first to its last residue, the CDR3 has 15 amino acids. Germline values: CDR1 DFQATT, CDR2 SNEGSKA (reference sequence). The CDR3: CSAYATGLSRDTRYL.

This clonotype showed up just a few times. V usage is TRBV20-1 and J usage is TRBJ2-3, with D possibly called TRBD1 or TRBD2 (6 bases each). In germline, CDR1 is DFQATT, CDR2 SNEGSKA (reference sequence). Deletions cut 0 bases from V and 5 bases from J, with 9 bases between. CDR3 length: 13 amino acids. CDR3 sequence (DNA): TGCAGTGCTAGAGACGGGGGCCGAGATACGCAGTATTTT. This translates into CSARDGGRDTQYF.

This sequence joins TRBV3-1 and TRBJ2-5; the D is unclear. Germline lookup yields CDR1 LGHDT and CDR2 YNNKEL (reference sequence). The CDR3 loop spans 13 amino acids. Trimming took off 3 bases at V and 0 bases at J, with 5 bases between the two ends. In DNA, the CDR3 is TGTGCCAGCAGCCATCCCTACCAAGAGACCCAGTACTTC. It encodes CASSHPYQETQYF.

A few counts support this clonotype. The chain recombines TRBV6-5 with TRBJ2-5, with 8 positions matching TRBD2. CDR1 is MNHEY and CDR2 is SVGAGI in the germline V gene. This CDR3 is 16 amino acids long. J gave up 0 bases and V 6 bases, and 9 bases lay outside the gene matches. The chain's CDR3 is CASSHKAGANQETQYF. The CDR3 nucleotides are TGTGCCAGCAGCCACAAAGCGGGGGCCAACCAAGAGACCCAGTACTTC.

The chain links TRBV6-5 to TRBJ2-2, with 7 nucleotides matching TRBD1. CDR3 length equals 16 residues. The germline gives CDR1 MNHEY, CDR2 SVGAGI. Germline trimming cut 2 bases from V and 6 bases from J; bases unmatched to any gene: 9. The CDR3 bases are TGTGCCAGCAGTTACATGATAGGGGGCTTGGCCGGGGAGCTGTTTTTT. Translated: CASSYMIGGLAGELFF.

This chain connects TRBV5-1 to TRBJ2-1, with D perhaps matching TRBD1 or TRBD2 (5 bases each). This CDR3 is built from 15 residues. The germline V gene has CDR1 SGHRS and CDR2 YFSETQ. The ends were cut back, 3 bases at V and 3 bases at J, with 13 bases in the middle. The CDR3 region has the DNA TGCGCCAGCAGCTGGGAAGGGACCAGCTACAATGAGCAGTTCTTC. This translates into CASSWEGTSYNEQFF. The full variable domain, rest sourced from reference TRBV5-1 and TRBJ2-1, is KAGVTQTPRYLIKTRGQQVTLSCSPISGHRSVSWYQQTPGQGLQFLFEYFSETQRNKGNFPGRFSGRQFSNSRSEMNVSTLELGDSALYLCASSWEGTSYNEQFFGPGTRLTVL.

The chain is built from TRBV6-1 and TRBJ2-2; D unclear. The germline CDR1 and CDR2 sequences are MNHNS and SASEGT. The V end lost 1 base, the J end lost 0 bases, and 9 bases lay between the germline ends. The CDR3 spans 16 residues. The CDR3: CASSEGVTSNTGELFF. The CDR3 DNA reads TGTGCCAGCAGTGAAGGGGTCACCTCGAACACCGGGGAGCTGTTTTTT.

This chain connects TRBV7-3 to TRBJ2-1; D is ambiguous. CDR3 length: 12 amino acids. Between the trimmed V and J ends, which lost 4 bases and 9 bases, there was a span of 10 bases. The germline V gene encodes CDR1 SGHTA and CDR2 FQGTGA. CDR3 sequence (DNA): TGTGCCAGCAGCTCCCTGTTTGGTGAGCAGTTCTTC. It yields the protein CASSSLFGEQFF.

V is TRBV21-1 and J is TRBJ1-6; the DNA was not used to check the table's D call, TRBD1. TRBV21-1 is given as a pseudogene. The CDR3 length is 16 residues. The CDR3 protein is CASSKAWTGVYSPPHF. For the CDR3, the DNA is TGTGCCAGCAGCAAAGCCTGGACAGGAGTGTATTCACCCCCCCACTTT.

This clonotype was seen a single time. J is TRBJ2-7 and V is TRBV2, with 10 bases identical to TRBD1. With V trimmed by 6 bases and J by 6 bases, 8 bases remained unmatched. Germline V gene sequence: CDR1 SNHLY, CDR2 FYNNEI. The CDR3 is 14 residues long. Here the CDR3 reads CASSTGQGVVEQYF. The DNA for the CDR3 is TGTGCCAGCAGCACCGGACAGGGGGTGGTCGAGCAGTACTTC.

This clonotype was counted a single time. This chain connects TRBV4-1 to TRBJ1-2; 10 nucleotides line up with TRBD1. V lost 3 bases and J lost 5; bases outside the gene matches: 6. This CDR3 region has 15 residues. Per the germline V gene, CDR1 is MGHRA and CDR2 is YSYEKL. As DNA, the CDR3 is TGCGCCAGCAGCCAGCTCCCGGGACAGGGGTATGGCTACACCTTC. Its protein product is CASSQLPGQGYGYTF.